One sample yielded the 24 T cell receptor beta chains listed below, sequenced in a study of T cell changes during pregnancy in multiple sclerosis (dated by TCRdb to 2018 to 2020). Libraries were constructed by the immunoSEQ multiplex PCR assay. Not all clones reach the TCRdb copy of this immuneACCESS table, which keeps in-frame sequences only. Checked studies attribute under half of the gap to unresolved V genes and leave the rest unexplained. Recorded for this sample are about 76,000 clones; 93% of them occurred a single time. Approximately 2.5% of the sample is held by the ten biggest clonotypes. Specimen: peripheral blood, collected in the second trimester of pregnancy. These receptors came from a female donor with multiple sclerosis, enrolled in a pregnancy study.

The chain couples TRBV6-6 to TRBJ1-2, with TRBD1 matching over 7 bases. Per germline, CDR1 MNHNY and CDR2 SVGAGI (reference sequence). The CDR3 sequence is 15 residues long. The V and J ends lost 2 bases and 6 bases, in that order; junction bases with no gene match: 9. The CDR3 DNA sequence: TGTGCCAGCAGTTACGACAGGGTGGCGTTTCATGGCTACACCTTC. This encodes CASSYDRVAFHGYTF.

The gene calls are TRBV10-3 and TRBJ2-5, with 11 nucleotides matching TRBD2. Germline assignment: CDR1 ENHRY and CDR2 SYGVKD. Trimming cost V 5 bases and J 4 bases; bases outside gene matches: 0. This CDR3 is 13 amino acids long. The CDR3 DNA is TGTGCCATCAGTCTAGCGGGGGGAGAGACCCAGTACTTC. As protein: CAISLAGGETQYF.

This sequence joins TRBV5-6 and TRBJ2-2; 9 bases fit TRBD2. Germline V gene data show CDR1 as SGHDT and CDR2 as YYEEEE. J was trimmed by 4 bases and V by 2 bases; bases with no gene match: 3. The CDR3 consists of 15 residues. CDR3 region: CASSFISGGTGELFF. CDR3 DNA: TGTGCCAGCAGCTTTATTAGCGGGGGCACCGGGGAGCTGTTTTTT.

This chain uses TRBV5-4 with TRBJ2-5; 8 nucleotides match TRBD2. V lost 1 base, J lost 4 bases, and 0 bases stayed unmatched. CDR1 and CDR2 (germline): SGHNT, YYREEE (reference sequence). The CDR3 runs 13 residues. CDR3 residues: CASSLRGGETQYF. The CDR3 coding sequence is TGTGCCAGCAGCTTGCGGGGGGGAGAGACCCAGTACTTC.

This chain joins TRBV2 and TRBJ1-5, with 10 bases lining up with TRBD1. Germline lookup yields CDR1 SNHLY and CDR2 FYNNEI. Germline trimming cut 4 bases from V and 8 bases from J; bases unmatched to any gene: 14. CDR3 size: 17 residues. The CDR3 sequence: CASSGGTGVTGQEPQHF. Here the CDR3 DNA reads TGTGCCAGCAGTGGTGGGACAGGGGTAACGGGGCAAGAGCCCCAGCATTTT. The variable domain in full, completed from reference TRBV2 and TRBJ1-5, reads EPEVTQTPSHQVTQMGQEVILRCVPISNHLYFYWYRQILGQKVEFLVSFYNNEISEKSEIFDDQFSVERPDGSNFTLKIRSTKLEDSAMYFCASSGGTGVTGQEPQHFGDGTRLSIL.

The chain couples TRBV5-4 to TRBJ2-1, with 8 bases matching TRBD2. V gave up 5 bases and J gave up 0 bases; unmatched junction bases: 4. From germline, CDR1 is SGHNT and CDR2 YYREEE (reference sequence). This CDR3 spans 15 amino acids. The CDR3 region is CASSLTSGSYNEQFF. CDR3 bases: TGTGCCAGCAGTCTCACTAGCGGCTCCTACAATGAGCAGTTCTTC.

The chain couples TRBV2 to TRBJ2-1; D possibly corresponds to TRBD1 (6 bases). Germline loops: CDR1 SNHLY, CDR2 FYNNEI. The V and J ends lost 6 bases and 8 bases respectively, with 11 bases between them. The CDR3 runs to 12 residues. In DNA form, the CDR3 reads TGTGCCAGCAGAGGACAGAAACATGAGCAGTTCTTC. Translating it yields CASRGQKHEQFF.

V and J are TRBV10-1 and TRBJ1-6; possibly TRBD1 for D (5 bases). Trimming cost V 0 bases and J 7 bases, with 10 bases left between them. Germline V gives CDR1 WNHNN, CDR2 SYGVQD (reference sequence). The CDR3 spans 15 residues. The CDR3 reads CASSESRAGNSPLHF. In DNA form, the CDR3 reads TGCGCCAGCAGTGAGTCCAGGGCCGGGAATTCACCCCTCCACTTT.

This chain joins TRBV30 and TRBJ2-3; 10 nucleotides line up with TRBD2. The CDR3 contains 13 residues. Germline CDR1 is GTSNPN and CDR2 is SVGIG (reference sequence). Trimming at V came to 1 base and at J to 5 bases, leaving 0 bases not matched to a gene. The CDR3 here is CAWSGLAGDTQYF. CDR3 DNA: TGTGCCTGGAGTGGACTAGCGGGAGATACGCAGTATTTT.

The chain employs TRBV6-5 and TRBJ2-3; 11 nucleotides match TRBD2. With V trimmed by 4 bases and J by 7 bases, 10 bases remained unmatched. Germline V gene data show CDR1 as MNHEY and CDR2 as SVGAGI. The CDR3 runs to 16 residues. As DNA, the CDR3 is TGTGCCAGCAGTTTTACCCCCGGGACTAGCGGATATACGCAGTATTTT. Residues: CASSFTPGTSGYTQYF.

V and J are TRBV28 and TRBJ1-2, with TRBD1 as a possible D gene (5 bases). Trimming took 3 bases from V and 2 from J, leaving 10 bases between them. The CDR3 length is 14 residues. In germline, CDR1 is MDHEN, CDR2 SYDVKM. CDR3 amino acids: CASSFGQGNYGYTF. In DNA, the CDR3 is TGTGCCAGCAGTTTTGGGCAGGGAAACTATGGCTACACCTTC.

The CDR3 DNA is TGTGCCAGCAGCCAAGAACGAGTTGGTAGCCTCGGGTCGGGGGAGCTGTTTTTT. Amino acid sequence: CASSQERVGSLGSGELFF. This sequence joins TRBV4-2 and TRBJ2-2; D call uncertain. The V gene's germline CDR1 is LGHNA and CDR2 YNFKEQ. CDR3 size: 18 residues. Trimming took off 0 bases at V and 8 bases at J, with 22 bases between the two ends.

The chain recombines TRBV7-2 with TRBJ1-4; no firm D call. V shed 2 bases and J shed 0 bases, with 13 bases lying between them. This CDR3 contains 17 residues. Germline assignment: CDR1 SGHTA and CDR2 FQGNSA. The CDR3 region is CASSLPGEPTTNEKLFF. The CDR3 DNA follows: TGTGCCAGCAGCTTACCCGGGGAGCCAACAACTAATGAAAAACTGTTTTTT.

V and J are TRBV5-6 and TRBJ1-5; D perhaps matches TRBD1 (6 bases). The V gene lost 4 bases and the J gene lost 5 bases, with 13 bases spanning the gap. CDR1 and CDR2 from the germline V gene are SGHDT and YYEEEE. The CDR3 is made up of 14 amino acids. CDR3 nucleotides: TGTGCCAGCAGCGATCGACAGGATTATCAGCCCCAGCATTTT. Protein: CASSDRQDYQPQHF.

The V and J genes are TRBV4-1 and TRBJ2-3; D gene ambiguous. Per germline, CDR1 MGHRA and CDR2 YSYEKL. The V end lost 6 bases, the J end lost 6 bases, and 13 bases lay between the germline ends. This CDR3 is 13 amino acids long. This CDR3 reads CASSQRQADTQYF. The DNA for the CDR3 is TGCGCCAGCAGTCAAAGGCAAGCGGATACGCAGTATTTT.

The CDR3 DNA is TGTGCCAGCAGCTTTGGGCTTGTTCGGCCCCAGCATTTT. Translating gives CASSFGLVRPQHF. The chain has TRBV7-3 and TRBJ1-5; no firm D call. The length of the CDR3 is 13 residues. Germline V gene data show CDR1 as SGHTA and CDR2 as FQGTGA. V was cut by 3 bases and J by 9 bases, with 12 bases left in between.

This rearrangement joins TRBV15 to TRBJ2-1; 12 positions agree with TRBD1. This CDR3 region has 16 residues. Looked up from germline, CDR1 is LNHNV and CDR2 is YYDKDF (reference sequence). With 0 bases clipped from V and 8 bases from J, the junction kept 5 bases outside the gene matches. Written as DNA, the CDR3 is TGTGCCACCAGCAGAGACGGGACAGGGGGCAAAGATGAGCAGTTCTTC. This gives the protein CATSRDGTGGKDEQFF.

The V call is TRBV7-2, the J call TRBJ2-7; D perhaps matches TRBD1 (6 bases). The CDR3 loop spans 15 amino acids. Per germline, CDR1 SGHTA and CDR2 FQGNSA. V was trimmed by 0 bases and J by 2 bases, leaving 11 bases between them. The CDR3 here is CASSLALDRPYEQYF. The CDR3 DNA reads as TGTGCCAGCAGCTTAGCGCTTGACAGGCCCTACGAGCAGTACTTC.

This CDR3 is CASSSAGGPGEQYF. The CDR3 coding sequence is TGTGCCAGCAGTTCAGCGGGGGGGCCGGGAGAGCAGTACTTC. The chain combines TRBV27 with TRBJ2-7; 10 bases agree with TRBD2. Germline CDR1 is MNHEY and CDR2 is SMNVEV (reference sequence). Trimming at V came to 4 bases and at J to 7 bases, leaving 7 bases not matched to a gene. CDR3 size: 14 residues.

J is TRBJ2-5 and V is TRBV11-2; 13 nucleotides line up with TRBD2. Germline loops: CDR1 SGHAT, CDR2 FQNNGV. Trimming took 2 bases from V and 5 from J; bases not matched to a gene: 2. The CDR3 consists of 15 residues. Here the CDR3 reads CASSLTSGRAETQYF. CDR3 DNA: TGTGCCAGCAGCTTAACTAGCGGGAGGGCGGAGACCCAGTACTTC.

The rearrangement joins TRBV29-1 to TRBJ1-2, with 8 bases matching TRBD1. Germline CDR1 and CDR2: SQVTM and ANQGSEA. The CDR3 length is 13 residues. V trimming: 7 bases; J trimming: 2 bases; junction bases outside the gene matches: 6. The CDR3 region has the DNA TGCAGCGCTTCCACAGGGGGGAACTATGGCTACACCTTC. It yields the protein CSASTGGNYGYTF.

The rearrangement joins TRBV4-1 to TRBJ1-6; a possible D gene is TRBD1 (5 bases). The V and J ends lost 4 bases and 9 bases respectively, with 19 bases between them. Germline V gives CDR1 MGHRA, CDR2 YSYEKL. The CDR3 is 16 amino acids. CDR3 region: CASSPGQGGAGSPLHF. The CDR3 DNA follows: TGCGCCAGCAGCCCGGGCCAGGGAGGGGCAGGTTCACCCCTCCACTTT.

The chain combines TRBV7-9 with TRBJ2-7; tentatively, D is TRBD2 (6 bases). Trimming pared 3 bases from V and 9 bases from J, leaving 18 bases between. This CDR3 is built from 14 residues. From germline, CDR1 is SEHNR and CDR2 FQNEAQ (reference sequence). The CDR3, as DNA: TGTGCCAGCAGCTTCTCCTTTGGTGACGGGGGGCAGTACTTC. Amino acids: CASSFSFGDGGQYF.

The chain has TRBV2 and TRBJ1-1; 8 bases are shared with TRBD1. The CDR3 loop spans 14 amino acids. CDR1 and CDR2 from the germline V gene are SNHLY and FYNNEI. Unmatched junction bases numbered 9, after V lost 7 bases and J lost 5 bases. The CDR3 DNA reads TGTGCCAGCAATGAGGGGCAGGGGGCTACTGAAGCTTTCTTT. Translating it yields CASNEGQGATEAFF.